This T cell receptor beta chain stems from a study of OX40 agonist ivuxolimab in advanced cancers. The CDR3 totals 16 residues. V was clipped by 5 bases and J by 3 bases; unmatched bases: 4. The germline V gene has CDR1 LNHDA and CDR2 SQIVND (reference sequence). Libraries were prepared by immunoSEQ multiplex PCR; TCRdb keeps only in-frame clonotypes and omits some of them. The sample consists of tens of thousands of clones, approximately 80% of them appearing once. The receptor was isolated from an adult with an advanced solid tumor such as melanoma, head and neck, liver or kidney cancer. The genes are TRBV19 and TRBJ1-6; 10 positions agree with TRBD1. The source was CD4+ or CD8+ T cells sorted from blood, collected in a trial of the OX40 agonist ivuxolimab. The CDR3 reads CASSPGQGNYNSPLHF. The CDR3, as DNA: TGTGCCAGTAGTCCGGGACAGGGGAACTATAATTCACCCCTCCACTTT. Full variable domain (rest looked up from reference TRBV19 and TRBJ1-6): DGGITQSPKYLFRKEGQNVTLSCEQNLNHDAMYWYRQDPGQGLRLIYYSQIVNDFQKGDIAEGYSVSREKKESFPLTVTSAQKNPTAFYLCASSPGQGNYNSPLHFGNGTRLTVT.